The 18 T cell receptor beta chains below all came from one sample that was sequenced in a study of shared clonotypes between healthy human individuals. The table came from immunoSEQ multiplex PCR; TCRdb's copy has only in-frame clones and leaves some out. The sample consists of approximately 180,000 clones, 85% to 95% of them appearing once. The sample taken for sequencing was naive CD4+ T cells sorted from blood. Described subset: CD45RA+ positively selected. Receptors originate from a woman between 25 and 40 years old in good health.

This chain links TRBV6-5 with TRBJ2-5, with no clear D. The end of the DNA fits TRBJ2-7 better, so the J call may be wrong. Germline V gene sequence: CDR1 MNHEY, CDR2 SVGAGI. The CDR3 covers 10 residues. The CDR3 DNA reads TGTGCCAGCGGGAAGTACGAGCAGTACTTC. Its protein is CASGKYEQYF.

The chain links TRBV27 to TRBJ2-1; 9 positions agree with TRBD2. Germline V gives CDR1 MNHEY, CDR2 SMNVEV (reference sequence). V shed 2 bases, J shed 8 bases, and the junction held 7 bases outside the gene matches. The CDR3 has 15 amino acids. CDR3 coding DNA: TGTGCCAGCAGTTTACGGGTAGCGGGAGTGCATGAGCAGTTCTTC. Its translation: CASSLRVAGVHEQFF.

V and J are TRBV6-1 and TRBJ2-7; tentative D call: TRBD1 (5 bases). The germline V and J ends were trimmed by 3 bases and 5 bases, with 8 bases remaining between them. Germline CDR1 is MNHNS and CDR2 is SASEGT. This CDR3 spans 12 amino acids. DNA for the CDR3: TGTGCCAGCAGTGAGCAGGGAAACGAGCAGTACTTC. Translation gives CASSEQGNEQYF.

This chain uses TRBV14 with TRBJ2-7, with D uncertain. This CDR3 is 13 amino acids long. Germline V gene lookup returns CDR1 SGHDN and CDR2 FVKESK. V was shortened by 2 bases and J by 5 bases, with 10 bases between the two germline ends. CDR3 sequence: CASSQQVFHEQYF. CDR3 in DNA: TGTGCCAGCAGCCAACAGGTCTTCCACGAGCAGTACTTC. Full variable domain (outside the CDR3, taken from reference TRBV14 and TRBJ2-7): EAGVTQFPSHSVIEKGQTVTLRCDPISGHDNLYWYRRVMGKEIKFLLHFVKESKQDESGMPNNRFLAERTGGTYSTLKVQPAELEDSGVYFCASSQQVFHEQYFGPGTRLTVT.

The rearrangement links TRBV19 to TRBJ1-4, with D hard to call. This CDR3 contains 15 residues. The ends were cut back, 4 bases at V and 5 bases at J, with 14 bases in the middle. Looked up from germline, CDR1 is LNHDA and CDR2 is SQIVND (reference sequence). CDR3 region: CASSTRRTKNEKLFF. The DNA for the CDR3 is TGTGCCAGTAGTACAAGAAGGACCAAAAATGAAAAACTGTTTTTT.

This chain joins TRBV4-2 and TRBJ2-5; 13 bases align to TRBD2. Gene TRBJ2-7 matches the end of the DNA better, so the J call may be wrong. This CDR3 is 15 amino acids long. The germline V gene encodes CDR1 LGHNA and CDR2 YNFKEQ. CDR3 sequence (DNA): TGTGCCAGCAGCCCGGGACTAGCGGGGACCTACGAGCAGTACTTC. Amino acid sequence: CASSPGLAGTYEQYF.

The rearrangement uses TRBV28 and TRBJ2-7; D is uncertain. The CDR3 is 12 amino acids. From germline, CDR1 is MDHEN and CDR2 SYDVKM. Trimming took 5 bases from V and 2 from J, leaving 7 bases between them. CDR3 region: CASSLHPYEQYF. CDR3 sequence (DNA): TGTGCCAGCAGTCTCCACCCCTACGAGCAGTACTTC.

The chain links TRBV18 to TRBJ2-2; 13 bases agree with TRBD2. The trim removed 3 bases at V and 6 bases at J, leaving 7 bases unmatched. The CDR3 sequence is 17 residues long. CDR1 and CDR2 from the germline V gene are KGHSH and LQKENI. CDR3 nucleotide sequence: TGTGCCAGCTCACCCACTAGCGGGAGGGCCGCTGCCGGGGAGCTGTTTTTT. It is translated as CASSPTSGRAAAGELFF.

The chain is built from TRBV5-6 and TRBJ1-5, with D uncertain. The CDR3 runs to 14 residues. Trimming cost V 0 bases and J 3 bases, with 7 bases left between them. Per the germline V gene, CDR1 is SGHDT and CDR2 is YYEEEE. As DNA, the CDR3 is TGTGCCAGCAGCTTGGCCTCGGTCAATCAGCCCCAGCATTTT. Translating gives CASSLASVNQPQHF.

With regard to this clone: Different DNA sequences within this sample yield the same CDR3. The rearrangement joins TRBV6-1 to TRBJ1-2; D gene unclear. The CDR3 covers 12 residues. Trimming took 1 base from V and 4 from J, leaving 4 bases between them. Germline V gene data show CDR1 as MNHNS and CDR2 as SASEGT. The CDR3 sequence is CASSEGRYGYTF. Here the CDR3 DNA reads TGTGCCAGCAGTGAAGGCCGCTATGGCTACACCTTC.

This clone was recorded only once. This chain links TRBV30 with TRBJ1-1; D ambiguous. Per the germline V gene, CDR1 is GTSNPN and CDR2 is SVGIG (reference sequence). The CDR3 covers 13 residues. The V gene lost 2 bases and the J gene lost 3 bases, with 10 bases spanning the gap. This chain's CDR3 is CAWSLWEDTEAFF. The CDR3, as DNA: TGTGCCTGGAGTTTGTGGGAGGACACTGAAGCTTTCTTT.

The chain joins TRBV28 to TRBJ1-2, with 8 positions matching TRBD1. CDR1 and CDR2 (germline): MDHEN, SYDVKM. Trimming took 6 bases from V and 4 from J; bases not matched to a gene: 7. The CDR3 length is 14 residues. The CDR3 coding sequence is TGTGCCAGCAGCCCCGGAGACAGGGGCTATGGCTACACCTTC. Translating it yields CASSPGDRGYGYTF.

The V gene is TRBV2, the J gene TRBJ2-7; D might be TRBD2 (6 bases). Trimming left V 4 bases short and J 7 bases short, with 17 bases between. The CDR3 sequence is 14 residues long. The germline CDR1 and CDR2 sequences are SNHLY and FYNNEI. The CDR3 sequence: CASSGVAALQEQYF. The CDR3 DNA reads as TGTGCCAGCAGTGGGGTAGCGGCACTACAGGAGCAGTACTTC. Full variable domain (outside the CDR3, taken from reference TRBV2 and TRBJ2-7): EPEVTQTPSHQVTQMGQEVILRCVPISNHLYFYWYRQILGQKVEFLVSFYNNEISEKSEIFDDQFSVERPDGSNFTLKIRSTKLEDSAMYFCASSGVAALQEQYFGPGTRLTVT.

This chain connects TRBV5-1 to TRBJ2-2, with D maybe TRBD2 (6 bases). The CDR3 has 15 amino acids. Trimming removed 4 bases from V and 4 bases from J, with 14 bases in between. Germline V lookup: CDR1 SGHRS, CDR2 YFSETQ. Here the CDR3 DNA reads TGCGCCAGCAGCGCTCGTACGGGGGTCACCGGGGAGCTGTTTTTT. It codes for CASSARTGVTGELFF.

The chain has TRBV13 and TRBJ1-3; D is ambiguous. CDR3 length: 14 residues. Germline CDR1 is PRHDT and CDR2 is FYEKMQ (reference sequence). V was pared by 7 bases and J by 6 bases, with 16 bases between. CDR3 region: CASNPKWRENTIYF. The CDR3 nucleotides are TGTGCCAGCAACCCCAAGTGGAGGGAAAACACCATATATTTT.

This sequence joins TRBV6-5 and TRBJ1-2; no definite D call. Germline CDR1 MNHEY, CDR2 SVGAGI. The CDR3 totals 16 residues. Trimming removed 0 bases from V and 4 bases from J, with 15 bases in between. DNA of the CDR3: TGTGCCAGCAGTTACTCGATTTTACGGGGAGCCTATGGCTACACCTTC. Translating it yields CASSYSILRGAYGYTF.

The rearrangement links TRBV28 to TRBJ2-5, with TRBD2 matching 7 bases. The DNA end lines up better with TRBJ2-7; the J call may be wrong. Germline CDR1 and CDR2: MDHEN and SYDVKM. This CDR3 is built from 14 residues. CDR3 residues: CASSQKLAPYEQYF. The CDR3 coding sequence is TGTGCCAGCAGTCAGAAACTAGCGCCGTACGAGCAGTACTTC.

The J gene is TRBJ2-7, the V gene TRBV10-3, with a tentative D call TRBD1 (5 bases). Deletions cut 2 bases from V and 0 bases from J, with 8 bases between. This CDR3 spans 14 amino acids. In germline, CDR1 is ENHRY, CDR2 SYGVKD. The CDR3 DNA sequence: TGTGCCATCAGTGAGAGGGGCAGCTCCTACGAGCAGTACTTC. As protein: CAISERGSSYEQYF.